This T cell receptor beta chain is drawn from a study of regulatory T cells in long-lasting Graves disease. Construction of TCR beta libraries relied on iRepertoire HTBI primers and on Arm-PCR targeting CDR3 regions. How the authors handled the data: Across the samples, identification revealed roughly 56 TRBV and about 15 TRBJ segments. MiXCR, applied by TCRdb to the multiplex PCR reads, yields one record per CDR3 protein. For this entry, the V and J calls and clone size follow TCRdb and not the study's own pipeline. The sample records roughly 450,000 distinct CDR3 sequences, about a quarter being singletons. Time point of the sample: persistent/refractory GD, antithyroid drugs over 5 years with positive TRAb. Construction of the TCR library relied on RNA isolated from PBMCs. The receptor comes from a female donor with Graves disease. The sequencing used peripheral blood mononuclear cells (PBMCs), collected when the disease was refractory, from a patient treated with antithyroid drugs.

The CDR3 region is CATSSDRGGNEQYF. DNA for the CDR3: TGTGCCACCAGCTCCGACAGGGGGGGCAACGAGCAGTACTTC. This chain links TRBV15 with TRBJ2-7; 9 positions agree with TRBD1. The junction had 7 bases not matched to a gene; V was cut back by 5 bases and J by 5 bases. Germline CDR1 reads LNHNV; CDR2 reads YYDKDF (reference sequence). The CDR3 loop spans 14 amino acids.